Presented here are 30 T cell receptor beta chains from one specimen sequenced in a study of CD8+ T cells in alopecia areata. cDNA serving as the sequencing template came from extracted, reverse transcribed RNA. The protocol was immunoSEQ multiplex PCR, while the TCRdb copy is restricted to in-frame clones and leaves out a portion. The profile covers approximately 110,000 clones, none occurring a single time. Sample: lesional skin. The receptors originated from a C3H/HeJ mouse with alopecia areata. Strain haplotype (MHC): H2-k.

This clone was seen more than once but under ten times. Genes and germline come from the mouse. The read finishes 4 residues shy of the CDR3 end, and the germline J gene is used to complete it. The chain is built from TRBV19 and TRBJ1-1; D gene ambiguous. The germline gives CDR1 FNHDT, CDR2 SITEND (reference sequence). The CDR3 runs to 11 residues. Here the CDR3 reads CASTLDKEVFF. Incomplete CDR3 DNA: TGTGCCAGCACCCTCGACAAA. The entire variable domain, with the rest obtained from reference TRBV19 and TRBJ1-1, is as follows: GGIITQTPKFLIGQEGQKLTLKCQQNFNHDTMYWYRQDSGKGLRLIYYSITENDLQKGDLSEGYDASREKKSSFSLTVTSAQKNEMAVFLCASTLDKEVFFGKGTRLTVV.

In this sample, this clone turned up a few times. All gene names here are mouse names. The missing CDR3 end, 4 residues past where the read stops, is filled in from the germline J gene. The rearrangement joins TRBV19 to TRBJ2-3, with TRBD2 matching 7 bases. Trimming removed 4 bases from V and 0 bases from J; junction bases left unmatched: 5. The CDR3 is made up of 15 amino acids. Germline values: CDR1 FNHDT, CDR2 SITEND (reference sequence). The CDR3 region is CASSWGVTSAETLYF. The sequenced CDR3 bases are TGTGCCAGCAGTTGGGGGGTGACAAGTGCAGAA.

Comments on this clone: The listed genes are named as in mouse. The CDR3 end is not reached by the read, which stops 4 residues before it; the germline J gene fills it in. J is TRBJ2-7 and V is TRBV13-2; 12 bases match TRBD2. Germline CDR1 and CDR2: NNHNN and SYGAGS (reference sequence). The CDR3 has 16 residues. J was trimmed by 2 bases and V by 1 base; bases with no gene match: 4. The CDR3 bases that were read are TGTGCCAGCGGTGATCCTGACTGGGGGGGCGCCTAT. It encodes CASGDPDWGGAY. The CDR3 in full is CASGDPDWGGAYEQYF.

In this sample, this clone turned up a few times. These gene names are mouse names. The CDR3 end lies 4 residues beyond the end of the read and is filled in from the germline J gene. The chain combines TRBV19 with TRBJ1-4; TRBD1 is a possible D gene (5 bases). Trimming stripped 2 bases from V and 3 bases from J, with 14 bases between. Germline CDR1 FNHDT, CDR2 SITEND (reference sequence). The CDR3 totals 16 residues. The sequenced part of the CDR3 DNA is TGTGCCAGCAGTATCGGGCAGGGAGGCCCCAACGAA. As protein: CASSIGQGGPNE. The CDR3 as a whole reads CASSIGQGGPNERLFF.

On this clone itself: The genes are named according to mouse. The read ends 4 residues before the CDR3 terminus; that terminus is restored from the germline J gene. Other DNA sequences in this specimen translate into the identical CDR3. The chain uses TRBV1 and TRBJ2-1, with TRBD2 matching 9 bases. Germline V gene sequence: CDR1 NSQYPW, CDR2 LRSPGD (reference sequence). The CDR3 extends over 15 amino acids. The sequenced part of the CDR3 DNA is TGCACCTGCAGTGCTAGTGGGGGGGCGGGAGCT. It yields the protein CTCSASGGAGA. The full CDR3 sequence reads CTCSASGGAGAEQFF.

On this clone: The genes and germline here are from mouse. The missing CDR3 end, 4 residues past where the read stops, is filled in from the germline J gene. The chain joins TRBV1 to TRBJ1-1; D remains unclear. This CDR3 has 12 residues. V lost 4 bases and J 3 bases, leaving 6 bases between the germline ends. Germline CDR1 reads NSQYPW; CDR2 reads LRSPGD (reference sequence). The CDR3 DNA, read in part, is TGCACCTGCAGTGTCAAGGACACA. It specifies CTCSVKDT. The CDR3, in full, reads CTCSVKDTEVFF.

This clone has only a few counts. Germline and genes: mouse. The sequenced CDR3 bases are TGTGCCAGCAGTTTGGGGACAGGGGGCCCCAACGAA. Amino acids: CASSLGTGGPNE. The CDR3 reads in full as CASSLGTGGPNERLFF. V usage is TRBV14 and J usage is TRBJ1-4; 12 bases map to TRBD1. With the read ending 4 residues before the CDR3 end, the germline J gene is used to fill in that end. Germline V CDR1 and CDR2: SGHDT, FRDEAV. The ends lost 2 bases at V and 3 bases at J; junction bases unmatched: 2. The CDR3 runs to 16 residues.

This clone was observed many times. Gene names follow the mouse nomenclature. The missing CDR3 end, 4 residues past where the read stops, is filled in from the germline J gene. V gene TRBV13-3 combines with J gene TRBJ2-3, with D hard to call. This CDR3 is built from 14 residues. Germline CDR1 NNHDY, CDR2 SYVADS. V lost 5 bases, J lost 0 bases, and 10 bases lay in between. This CDR3 is CASSHSTSAETLYF. CDR3 bases read: TGTGCCAGCAGCCACAGTACTAGTGCAGAA.

Concerning this clone: Gene names refer to mouse genes. The read ends 4 residues before the CDR3 terminus; that terminus is restored from the germline J gene. V gene TRBV12-1 combines with J gene TRBJ2-5, with D unclear. The CDR3 covers 15 residues. The germline V gene encodes CDR1 SGHSN and CDR2 HYEKVE. Trimming stripped 0 bases from V and 1 base from J, with 10 bases between. CDR3 sequence: CASSLLSTDQDTQYF. The covered CDR3 bases are TGTGCCAGCTCTCTCCTCAGCACTGACCAAGAC.

Concerning this clone itself: Mouse gene names apply. The read gets to within 4 residues of the CDR3 end, and the germline J gene fills in the rest. The V and J genes are TRBV13-2 and TRBJ2-1; TRBD1 is a possible D gene (7 bases). The CDR3 totals 15 residues. The germline gives CDR1 NNHNN, CDR2 SYGAGS (reference sequence). Trimming shortened V by 0 bases and J by 6 bases, and 13 bases separated the two germline ends. The CDR3 bases that were read are TGTGCCAGCGGTGATGCGAGGGGGCGCAGTGCT. Encoded protein: CASGDARGRSA. The entire CDR3 protein reads CASGDARGRSAEQFF.

For this clone: Gene names and germline match the mouse. The observed sequence ends 4 residues before the CDR3 terminus, with the missing tail filled in from the germline J gene. The genes are TRBV1 and TRBJ2-7; 7 positions agree with TRBD2. This CDR3 contains 15 residues. Germline V gene lookup returns CDR1 NSQYPW and CDR2 LRSPGD (reference sequence). The CDR3 loop reads CTCSADKDWPYEQYF. The covered CDR3 bases are TGCACCTGCAGTGCAGATAAGGACTGGCCGTAT. Full variable domain (rest looked up from reference TRBV1 and TRBJ2-7): VTLLEQNPRWRLVPRGQAVNLRCILKNSQYPWMSWYQQDLQKQLQWLFTLRSPGDKEVKSLPGADYLATRVTDTELRLQVANMSQGRTLYCTCSADKDWPYEQYFGPGTRLTVL.

A few counts support this clone. Germline and genes here are mouse. The read halts 4 residues ahead of the CDR3 end, with the missing end drawn from the germline J gene. This sequence joins TRBV16 and TRBJ1-2; 10 bases agree with TRBD1. CDR1 SGHSA and CDR2 FRNQAP come from the germline V gene. The CDR3 consists of 15 residues. V lost 5 bases, J lost 1 base, and 4 bases stayed unmatched. CDR3 DNA (partial): TGTGCAAGCAGCCCCGGGACAGGGGTAAACTCC. This encodes CASSPGTGVNS. The CDR3 in full is CASSPGTGVNSDYTF.

This clone showed up just a few times. Germline and genes here are mouse. The read stops 4 residues short of the end of the CDR3; the missing end is completed from the germline J gene. This sequence joins TRBV13-3 and TRBJ2-3; tentative D call: TRBD1 (5 bases). The CDR3 runs to 16 residues. With 0 bases removed from V and 0 bases from J, the gap between germline ends came to 11 bases. Germline V lookup: CDR1 NNHDY, CDR2 SYVADS. The part of the CDR3 DNA that was read is TGTGCCAGCAGTGATGGCGGACACCTTAGTGCAGAA. Protein: CASSDGGHLSAE. The full CDR3 is CASSDGGHLSAETLYF.

This clone has at least ten counts. Gene names and germline refer to mouse. The DNA ends 4 residues before the CDR3 does, and the rest of the CDR3 is filled in from the germline J gene. V is TRBV13-3 and J is TRBJ2-7; 7 bases line up with TRBD1. CDR1 NNHDY and CDR2 SYVADS come from the germline V gene. The V segment lost 0 bases and the J segment 3 bases; nucleotides outside the gene matches: 6. The CDR3 is 15 residues long. The covered CDR3 bases are TGTGCCAGCAGTGATGCAACAGGGGCGTTCTAT. It translates to CASSDATGAFY. The entire CDR3 protein reads CASSDATGAFYEQYF.

Worth noting for this clone: The genes are named according to mouse. The sequenced fragment ends 4 residues before the CDR3 boundary, so the rest is inferred from the germline J gene. V is TRBV31 and J is TRBJ1-2; 7 bases are a match to TRBD1. Germline V gives CDR1 GKSSPN, CDR2 SITVG. V gave up 0 bases and J gave up 0 bases; unmatched junction bases: 1. The CDR3 covers 14 residues. CDR3 amino acids: CAWSLQGANSDYTF. Incomplete CDR3 DNA: TGTGCCTGGAGTCTGCAGGGGGCAAACTCC. Full variable domain (missing parts from reference TRBV31 and TRBJ1-2): AQTIHQWPVAEIKAVGSPLSLGCTIKGKSSPNLYWYWQATGGTLQQLFYSITVGQVESVVQLNLSASRPKDDQFILSTEKLLLSHSGFYLCAWSLQGANSDYTFGSGTRLLVI.

This clone was detected many times. At residue 13, the TCRdb amino acid sequence and the translated nucleotide sequence differ, so the protein here is the DNA translation. The listed genes are named as in mouse. The read ends 3 residues before the CDR3 terminus; that terminus is restored from the germline J gene. The gene calls are TRBV13-3 and TRBJ1-6; 8 positions agree with TRBD1. TRBJ1-6 is labeled an ORF, and its function is uncertain. The CDR3 runs 16 residues. Trimming at V came to 2 bases and at J to 3 bases, leaving 4 bases not matched to a gene. Per the germline V gene, CDR1 is NNHDY and CDR2 is SYVADS. The CDR3 is CASSEGGQVYNSPLYF. Incomplete CDR3 DNA: TGTGCCAGCAGTGAAGGGGGACAGGTCTATAATTCGCCC.

This clone has just a few counts. The genes and germline here are from mouse. The CDR3 is cut off 4 residues early in the read; its end comes from the germline J gene. The chain uses TRBV1 and TRBJ2-1; 10 nucleotides line up with TRBD1. V lost 1 base and J lost 2; bases outside the gene matches: 2. The CDR3 is made up of 16 amino acids. Germline V gene lookup returns CDR1 NSQYPW and CDR2 LRSPGD (reference sequence). The CDR3 DNA, read in part, is TGCACCTGCAGTGCAGGACAGGGGGCGTACTATGCT. Translating gives CTCSAGQGAYYA. The CDR3 in its entirety is CTCSAGQGAYYAEQFF.

The table lists this clone with a few counts. Gene names and germline match the mouse. The CDR3 end falls 4 residues outside the read, so it is completed with the germline J gene. The J gene is TRBJ1-4, the V gene TRBV13-3; 10 bases agree with TRBD1. The CDR3 spans 15 residues. From germline, CDR1 is NNHDY and CDR2 SYVADS. CDR3 loop: CASSDGDRGSERLFF. The covered CDR3 bases are TGTGCCAGCAGTGATGGGGACAGGGGTAGCGAA. The variable domain in full, completed from reference TRBV13-3 and TRBJ1-4, reads EAAVTQSPRSKVAVTGGKVTLSCHQTNNHDYMYWYRQDTGHGLRLIHYSYVADSTEKGDIPDGYKASRPSQENFSLILELASLSQTAVYFCASSDGDRGSERLFFGHGTKLSVL.

There are a few counts of this clone. Gene names are mouse gene names. The CDR3 loop is CASSPDRGPNERLFF. The CDR3 bases that were read are TGTGCCAGCAGTCCTGACAGGGGGCCCAACGAA. The rearrangement uses TRBV13-3 and TRBJ1-4, with 10 bases that match TRBD1. The read ends 4 residues before the CDR3 terminus; that terminus is restored from the germline J gene. The CDR3 contains 15 residues. CDR1 and CDR2 (germline): NNHDY, SYVADS. V lost 4 bases, J lost 3 bases, and 3 bases stayed unmatched. The full variable domain, completed using reference TRBV13-3 and TRBJ1-4, is EAAVTQSPRSKVAVTGGKVTLSCHQTNNHDYMYWYRQDTGHGLRLIHYSYVADSTEKGDIPDGYKASRPSQENFSLILELASLSQTAVYFCASSPDRGPNERLFFGHGTKLSVL.

This clone showed up just a few times. Gene names are the mouse ones. CDR3 bases read: TGTGCCAGCAGTTCCGGGCCGGGACAAACCAACGAA. This encodes CASSSGPGQTNE. Given in full, the CDR3 is CASSSGPGQTNERLFF. V gene TRBV19 combines with J gene TRBJ1-4; TRBD1 might be the D (6 bases). The read terminates 4 residues ahead of where the CDR3 ends, so the germline J gene completes it. The length of the CDR3 is 16 residues. CDR1 FNHDT and CDR2 SITEND come from the germline V gene (reference sequence). The V and J ends lost 4 bases and 3 bases respectively, with 16 bases between them.

Details on this clone: Germline and genes: mouse. The missing CDR3 end, 4 residues past where the read stops, is filled in from the germline J gene. The rearrangement uses TRBV1 and TRBJ2-1; 7 bases map to TRBD2. V dropped 6 bases and J dropped 3; count of bases not matched to a gene: 5. This CDR3 contains 14 residues. Looked up from germline, CDR1 is NSQYPW and CDR2 is LRSPGD (reference sequence). Incomplete CDR3 DNA: TGCACCTGCAGCCCCTGGGGGATCTATGCT. This codes for CTCSPWGIYA. In full, the CDR3 reads CTCSPWGIYAEQFF.

This clone was detected a few times. Gene names refer to mouse genes. The sequenced fragment ends 4 residues before the CDR3 boundary, so the rest is inferred from the germline J gene. The rearrangement uses TRBV19 and TRBJ2-3; D gene ambiguous. With 2 bases removed from V and 0 bases from J, the gap between germline ends came to 7 bases. The germline CDR1 and CDR2 sequences are FNHDT and SITEND (reference sequence). This CDR3 is 14 amino acids long. The part of the CDR3 DNA that was read is TGTGCCAGCAGTATGCGTGGGAGTGCAGAA. Its protein is CASSMRGSAE. The CDR3, in full, reads CASSMRGSAETLYF. Full variable domain (rest looked up from reference TRBV19 and TRBJ2-3): GGIITQTPKFLIGQEGQKLTLKCQQNFNHDTMYWYRQDSGKGLRLIYYSITENDLQKGDLSEGYDASREKKSSFSLTVTSAQKNEMAVFLCASSMRGSAETLYFGSGTRLTVL.

A word on this clone: Gene names follow the mouse nomenclature. The read finishes 4 residues shy of the CDR3 end, and the germline J gene is used to complete it. The chain uses TRBV1 and TRBJ2-4; 8 positions agree with TRBD2. Per germline, CDR1 NSQYPW and CDR2 LRSPGD (reference sequence). Unmatched junction bases numbered 5, after V lost 0 bases and J lost 0 bases. The CDR3 runs 17 residues. Incomplete CDR3 DNA: TGCACCTGCAGTGCAGATGGGGGGGGCGCGAGTCAAAAC. Protein sequence: CTCSADGGGASQN. The CDR3 reads in full as CTCSADGGGASQNTLYF.

This clone came up many times. Germline and genes here are mouse. With the read ending 4 residues before the CDR3 end, the germline J gene is used to fill in that end. The rearrangement links TRBV13-3 to TRBJ2-2, with 10 nucleotides matching TRBD2. Per germline, CDR1 NNHDY and CDR2 SYVADS. Trimming took 4 bases from V and 1 from J; bases not matched to a gene: 4. The CDR3 runs 16 residues. The CDR3 bases that were read are TGTGCCAGCAGTCCCACTGGGGGGGGAAACACCGGG. This codes for CASSPTGGGNTG. The whole CDR3 sequence reads CASSPTGGGNTGQLYF.

This clone showed up many times. TCRdb lists a protein that is different at residue 13 from the translated DNA; the protein given here uses the DNA translation. Gene names and germline match the mouse. The CDR3 sequence is CASSDAEGFSGNTLYF. The covered CDR3 bases are TGTGCCAGCAGTGATGCTGAGGGGTTTTCTGGAAATACG. This sequence joins TRBV13-1 and TRBJ1-3, with D maybe TRBD1 (5 bases). The missing CDR3 end, 3 residues past where the read stops, is filled in from the germline J gene. V lost 0 bases to trimming and J lost 0 bases, with 10 bases between them. CDR3 length equals 16 residues. Germline V gene lookup returns CDR1 NSHNY and CDR2 SYGAGN.

This clone has ten or more counts. Gene names follow the mouse nomenclature. Sequencing ends 4 residues short of the CDR3 end; the germline J gene provides the rest. The chain recombines TRBV13-3 with TRBJ2-7; 7 bases map to TRBD1. The V gene's germline CDR1 is NNHDY and CDR2 SYVADS. The CDR3 totals 12 residues. CDR3 sequence: CASSLRGNEQYF. CDR3 DNA, as far as it was read: TGTGCCAGCAGTCTCAGGGGGAAT.

Comments on this clone: Gene names are mouse gene names. The CDR3 goes on 4 residues after the read ends, and that part is filled in from the germline J gene. The chain has TRBV13-2 and TRBJ2-3; D possibly corresponds to TRBD1 (6 bases). The CDR3 totals 14 residues. The germline V gene encodes CDR1 NNHNN and CDR2 SYGAGS (reference sequence). V was shortened by 0 bases and J by 4 bases, with 9 bases between the two germline ends. Incomplete CDR3 DNA: TGTGCCAGCGGTGATGCAGGGGAGTCAGAA. Translated: CASGDAGESE. The whole CDR3 sequence reads CASGDAGESETLYF.

This clone was seen a few times. At residue 13, the TCRdb amino acid sequence and the translated nucleotide sequence differ, so the protein here is the DNA translation. Germline and genes here are mouse. The read is 3 residues too short to cover the CDR3 end, so that end is filled in from the germline J gene. The chain uses TRBV13-2 and TRBJ1-3, with 9 nucleotides matching TRBD1. The CDR3 totals 16 residues. Germline-derived CDR1 and CDR2 are NNHNN and SYGAGS (reference sequence). V dropped 1 base and J dropped 2; count of bases not matched to a gene: 4. CDR3 bases read: TGTGCCAGCGGTGATTGGTACAGGGGGCCTGGAAATACG. Translated, it gives CASGDWYRGPGNT. The CDR3 in its entirety is CASGDWYRGPGNTLYF.

The table lists this clone with a few counts. The gene symbols are mouse symbols. The CDR3 extends 4 residues past the end of the read, so its final part is completed from the germline J gene. This sequence joins TRBV1 and TRBJ2-7; 9 bases align to TRBD1. CDR1 is NSQYPW and CDR2 is LRSPGD in the germline V gene (reference sequence). This CDR3 comprises 15 residues. The trim removed 3 bases at V and 2 bases at J, leaving 5 bases unmatched. The CDR3 is CTCSAPGQGPYEQYF. The DNA read from the CDR3 is TGCACCTGCAGTGCGCCGGGACAGGGTCCCTAT.

This clone was detected a few times. Gene names are mouse gene names. The observed sequence ends 4 residues before the CDR3 terminus, with the missing tail filled in from the germline J gene. This chain uses TRBV17 with TRBJ2-3, with 7 bases matching TRBD1. Germline-derived CDR1 and CDR2 are MNHDT and YYDKIL. The CDR3 loop spans 16 amino acids. V trimming: 2 bases; J trimming: 0 bases; junction bases outside the gene matches: 5. The CDR3 bases that were read are TGTGCTAGCAGTAGACGGCCAGGGGGTAGTGCAGAA. Its protein product is CASSRRPGGSAE. In full, the CDR3 reads CASSRRPGGSAETLYF.